This TCR beta chain stems from a study of radiotherapy plus CTLA-4 blockade in lung cancer (dated by TCRdb to between 2018 and 2020). Regarding the research as a whole: Objective responses occurred in around 20% of enrolled patients, and less than 35% achieved disease control. General conclusions and limits of the study: The strongest predictors of response were reported to be early dynamic shifts in blood T cell clones along with a rise in serum interferon-beta following radiation. TCR clones derived from tumors expanded in peripheral blood after treatment with radiotherapy and ipilimumab.

The sample holds a few counts of this clone. Its antigen is currently not known. Base quality data are lacking; no much larger clone is found one base away. In this study, focal radiation therapy paired with CTLA-4 blockade (ipilimumab) was tested in patients who had chemo-refractory metastatic non-small-cell lung cancer. Library prep was done by the immunoSEQ multiplex PCR assay. TCRdb's version of the immuneACCESS table is confined to in-frame rearrangements and falls short of the full clone set. An unresolved V gene accounts for under half of the shortfall where checked; the remainder is of unknown origin. Counted in this sample were about 88,000 clones; about two thirds of them appeared once. The top ten hold about 14% of the sample. V lost 3 bases and J lost 7 bases; the stretch between them is 17 bases long. The germline V gene supplies CDR1 SGDLS and CDR2 YYNGEE. The CDR3 sequence holds 14 residues, the cysteine and phenylalanine included. Only the CDR3 part of the read is kept: 42 bases, read in frame from the first base.

Sequenced material: peripheral blood, taken from a patient treated with radiotherapy plus ipilimumab. Rearrangement joined TRBV9 to TRBJ2-7; matching of 7 bases hints at TRBD1 as the D gene. This sequence was found in a human donor with non-small cell lung cancer that progressed on radiotherapy plus ipilimumab. The CDR3 reads as follows: CASSGGGGASEQYF. The bases are TGTGCCAGCAGCGGAGGGGGCGGGGCGAGTGAGCAGTACTTC.